This TCR beta chain was documented in a study of blood T cell repertoires in COVID-19. During active infection, Seattle patients enrolled and were then monitored through disease. Germline V lookup: CDR1 MNHEY, CDR2 SVGAGI. The CDR3 is 16 residues long. Trimming took 4 bases from V and 8 from J; bases not matched to a gene: 14. Sequencing was performed with immunoSEQ multiplex PCR; in TCRdb, only in-frame clones are kept and a portion is missing. The table shows some 170,000 clones, with over 85% occurring only once. This receptor was identified in a woman in her sixties with COVID-19, enrolled during active disease. V usage is TRBV6-5 and J usage is TRBJ1-2, with TRBD1 matching 9 bases. The sample comprised peripheral blood. CDR3 coding DNA: TGTGCCAGCAGTTCGCCCTCCGGAACAGGGGGCGCCGGCTACACCTTC. Protein: CASSSPSGTGGAGYTF.